This TCR beta chain originates from a study of blood T cell repertoires in COVID-19 (TCRdb year 2020). Study-level background: The collaborator samples originated in the United States, Italy and Spain and spanned the acute and convalescent phases of COVID-19. The prospective study material was composed of cDNA or gDNA derived from T cells, B-cell-depleted T cells, or PBMCs. Subjects who had been exposed to COVID-19, were actively infected with it, or had recovered from it provided the deeply sampled blood TCRbeta repertoires that made up the dataset. The repertoires were released in a freely available public database intended as a resource for research on the immune response to SARS-CoV-2. The samples were drawn from two sources: the first 160 participants of the ongoing ImmuneRACE study, and some 1,300 subjects contributed by 6 global collaborators. Sample metadata almost always included a de-identified subject ID, COVID-19 status, age in years and sex. Where available, HLA class I and class II types were taken from metadata supplied by the sample provider and were not determined by assay-based typing.

The full study reports these points: The quantity of clinical and demographic metadata differed by source and by participant and was supplied without curation.

Concerning this clone itself: No antigen is known for it. No base qualities exist here, and no much larger clone lies one base off it.

According to the germline V gene (reference sequence), CDR1 reads GTSNPN and CDR2 reads SVGIG. Trimmed from V: 3 bases; trimmed from J: 3 bases; junction bases lacking a gene match: 7. Reading from cysteine to phenylalanine, the CDR3 counts 15 amino acids. Of the read, only the CDR3 DNA is kept; its 45 bases are in frame from base 1. The immunoSEQ Assay, a bias-controlled multiplex PCR, was used to amplify TCRbeta CDR3 regions from genomic DNA. The source study handled its data this way. Nucleated cell counts per sample were estimated from amplification of reference gene primers within the assay. To quantify the absolute abundance of each unique TCRbeta CDR3 rearrangement, sequence reads were collapsed and filtered. For each sample, productive Simpson clonality was calculated as the square root of Simpson's diversity index across productive rearrangements. What TCRdb holds here is the immuneACCESS table cut down to in-frame rearrangements. Part of the clones is not present; checked against another copy, under half of the missing clones reflect an unresolved V gene, and the others are unexplained. V and J calls and clone size follow that table, whereas D and trimming were derived from the DNA. Present in this sample are about 370,000 clones, around 87% of which were seen just once. The ten top clones hold 0.95% to 1.1% of the sample.

Participants in the prospective study were enrolled through a virtual design, were aged roughly 18 to 90 years, and lived in roughly 24 United States geographic areas. Cohort assignment in the prospective study relied on participant-reported clinical history from a screening survey and a study questionnaire. ImmuneRACE Cohort 3 recovered participants were defined by two consecutive negative NP/OP PCR tests, healthcare professional clearance, or symptom resolution. Each participant in the prospective study had whole blood, serum and a nasopharyngeal or oropharyngeal swab collected by mobile phlebotomists. Additional blood draws and questionnaires over a roughly two-month period could optionally be provided by prospective study participants. Prospective study blood samples were shipped either frozen or at room temperature before DNA extraction.

The receptor chain draws on TRBV30 and TRBJ1-3, with TRBD1 identical over 8 junction bases. The TCR sequence derives from a man younger than 35 who had recovered from COVID-19. The specimen sequenced was PBMCs or T cells enriched from blood (not recorded which). Here is the DNA: TGTGCCTGGAGCCTCGGACAGGGTGTTGGAAACACCATATATTTT. The encoded protein is CAWSLGQGVGNTIYF.